A selection of T cell receptor beta chains follows, all from one sample in a study of shared T cell receptors in the human thymus. Repertoires were generated with immunoSEQ multiplex PCR, while TCRdb's copy carries only in-frame clones and drops some. Among hundreds of thousands of clones, about 80% were seen once, and the ten largest hold around 0.013%. These data also featured in a second study, about human thymus T cells.

The sequenced sample consisted of thymocytes. These receptors were taken from a boy less than two years old with a congenital heart defect. CDR3s include the opening cysteine and the closing phenylalanine or tryptophan. Each record gives: CDR3 DNA, CDR3 protein, V gene, D gene, J gene, CDR3 length, clone size. A D gene is named only where the DNA matches it firmly. Clone size is not always given. Where it is, it says once, few, many or a class for expanded clones.

TGTGCCAGCGCCGGGGGGGACGGGTCCTACGAGCAGTACTTC | CASAGGDGSYEQYF | TRBV9 | TRBD2 | TRBJ2-7 | 14 | -
TGTGCCAGCAGCCAAGGGATGGACAATCTCACTGAAGCTTTCTTT | CASSQGMDNLTEAFF | TRBV14 | - | TRBJ1-1 | 15 | -
TGTGCCAGCAGAGCCGGGACTGACCAACGATGCGGCTACACCTTC | CASRAGTDQRCGYTF | TRBV28 | - | TRBJ1-2 | 15 | -
TGTGCCAGCAGTTCAGGGACAGTGGCTCGACGATACGAGCAGTACTTC | CASSSGTVARRYEQYF | TRBV27 | TRBD1 | TRBJ2-7 | 16 | -
TGCGCCAGCAGCCTATACGGTGGAGGCTGGGCCAACGTCCTGACTTTC | CASSLYGGGWANVLTF | TRBV4-3 | - | TRBJ2-6 | 16 | -
TGTGCCAGCAGTACTTTCCGGGTCCATGAAGCTTTCTTT | CASSTFRVHEAFF | TRBV6-6 | - | TRBJ1-1 | 13 | -
TGTGCCAGCAGCTTAATTCAGGGGGATGGCTACACCTTC | CASSLIQGDGYTF | TRBV5-4 | TRBD1 | TRBJ1-2 | 13 | -
TGCAGTGCAAAAAACAGGGTTGAGCAGTACTTC | CSAKNRVEQYF | TRBV20-1 | - | TRBJ2-7 | 11 | -
TGTGCCAGCGGGGCGGGAGATCGGGGGGAGACCCAGTACTTC | CASGAGDRGETQYF | TRBV5-4 | TRBD2 | TRBJ2-5 | 14 | once
TGTGCCAGCAGCCTGACTAACTCCGGGCCTGAGCAGTTCTTC | CASSLTNSGPEQFF | TRBV9 | - | TRBJ2-1 | 14 | -
TGCGCCAGTAGCTTGGAGGGGCGTCCCTACGAGCAGTACTTC | CASSLEGRPYEQYF | TRBV5-1 | - | TRBJ2-7 | 14 | -
TGCGCCAGCAGCCAAGATCTTGGACAGGGCGGAGGGTACACCTTC | CASSQDLGQGGGYTF | TRBV4-1 | TRBD1 | TRBJ1-2 | 15 | -
TGTGCCAGCAGCCCCCCCCAACAGGGCTCTGGCTACACCTTC | CASSPPQQGSGYTF | TRBV28 | - | TRBJ1-2 | 14 | -
TGCGCCAGCAGTGATTCCCAGCGGGGACTTTTCAATGAGCAGTTCTTC | CASSDSQRGLFNEQFF | TRBV10-1 | TRBD2 | TRBJ2-1 | 16 | -
TGTGCCAGCAGCTCATTACCCTTAGTGTCGCAAGAGACCCAGTACTTC | CASSSLPLVSQETQYF | TRBV5-4 | - | TRBJ2-5 | 16 | -